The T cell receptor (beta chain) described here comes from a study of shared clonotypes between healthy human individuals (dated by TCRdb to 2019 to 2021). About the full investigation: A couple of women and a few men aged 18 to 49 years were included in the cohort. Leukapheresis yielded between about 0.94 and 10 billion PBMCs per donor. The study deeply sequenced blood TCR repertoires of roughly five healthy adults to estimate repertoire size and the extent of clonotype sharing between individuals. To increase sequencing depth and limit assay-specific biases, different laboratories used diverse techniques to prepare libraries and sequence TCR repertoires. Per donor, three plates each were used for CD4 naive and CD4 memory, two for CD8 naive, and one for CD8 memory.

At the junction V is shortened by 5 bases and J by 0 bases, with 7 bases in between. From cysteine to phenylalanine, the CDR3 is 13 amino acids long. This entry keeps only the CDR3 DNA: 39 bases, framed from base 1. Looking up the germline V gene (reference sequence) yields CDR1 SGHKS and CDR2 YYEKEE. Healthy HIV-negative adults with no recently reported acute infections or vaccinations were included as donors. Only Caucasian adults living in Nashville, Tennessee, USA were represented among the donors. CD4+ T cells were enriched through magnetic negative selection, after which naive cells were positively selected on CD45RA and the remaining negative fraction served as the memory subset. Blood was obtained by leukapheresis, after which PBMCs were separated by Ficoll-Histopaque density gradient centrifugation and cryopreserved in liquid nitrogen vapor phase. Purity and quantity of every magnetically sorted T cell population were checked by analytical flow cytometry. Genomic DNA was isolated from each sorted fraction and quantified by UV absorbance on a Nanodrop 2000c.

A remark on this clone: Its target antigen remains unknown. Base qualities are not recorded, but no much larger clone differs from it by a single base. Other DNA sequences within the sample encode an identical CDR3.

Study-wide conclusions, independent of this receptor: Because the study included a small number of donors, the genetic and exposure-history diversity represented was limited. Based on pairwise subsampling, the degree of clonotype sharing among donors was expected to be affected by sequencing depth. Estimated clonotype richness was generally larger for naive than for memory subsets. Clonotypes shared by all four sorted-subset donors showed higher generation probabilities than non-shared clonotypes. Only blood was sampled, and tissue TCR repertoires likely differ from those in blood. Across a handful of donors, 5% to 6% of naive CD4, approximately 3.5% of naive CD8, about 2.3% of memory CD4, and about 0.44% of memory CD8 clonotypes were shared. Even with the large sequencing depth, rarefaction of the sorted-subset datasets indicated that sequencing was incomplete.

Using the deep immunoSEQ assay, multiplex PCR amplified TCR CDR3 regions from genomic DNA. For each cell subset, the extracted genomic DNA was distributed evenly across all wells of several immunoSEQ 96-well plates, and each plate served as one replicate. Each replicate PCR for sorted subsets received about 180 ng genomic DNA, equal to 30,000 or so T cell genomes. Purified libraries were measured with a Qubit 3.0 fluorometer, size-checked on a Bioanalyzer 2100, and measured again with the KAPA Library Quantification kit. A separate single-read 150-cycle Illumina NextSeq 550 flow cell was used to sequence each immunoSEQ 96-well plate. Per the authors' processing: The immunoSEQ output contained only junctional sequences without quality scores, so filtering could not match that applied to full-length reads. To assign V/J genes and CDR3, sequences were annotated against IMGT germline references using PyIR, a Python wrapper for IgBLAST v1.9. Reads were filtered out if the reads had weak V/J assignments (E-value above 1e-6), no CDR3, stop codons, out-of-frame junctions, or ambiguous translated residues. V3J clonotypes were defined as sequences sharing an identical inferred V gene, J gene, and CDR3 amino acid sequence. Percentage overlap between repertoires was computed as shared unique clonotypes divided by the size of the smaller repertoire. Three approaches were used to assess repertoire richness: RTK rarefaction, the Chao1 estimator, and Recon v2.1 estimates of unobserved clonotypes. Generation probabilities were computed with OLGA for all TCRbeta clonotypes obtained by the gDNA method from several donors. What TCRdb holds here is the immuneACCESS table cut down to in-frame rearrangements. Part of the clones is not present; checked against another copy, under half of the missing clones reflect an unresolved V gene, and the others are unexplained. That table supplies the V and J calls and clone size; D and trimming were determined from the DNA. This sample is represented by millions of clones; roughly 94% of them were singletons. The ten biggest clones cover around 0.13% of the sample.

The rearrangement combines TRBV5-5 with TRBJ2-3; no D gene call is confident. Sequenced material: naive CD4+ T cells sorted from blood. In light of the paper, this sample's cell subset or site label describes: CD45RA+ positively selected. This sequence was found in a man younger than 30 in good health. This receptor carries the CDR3 CASSSPSTDTQYF. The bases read TGTGCCAGCAGTTCTCCTAGCACAGATACGCAGTATTTT. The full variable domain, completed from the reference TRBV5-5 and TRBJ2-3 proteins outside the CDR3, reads DAGVTQSPTHLIKTRGQQVTLRCSPISGHKSVSWYQQVLGQGPQFIFQYYEKEERGRGNFPDRFSARQFPNYSSELNVNALLLGDSALYLCASSSPSTDTQYFGPGTRLTVL.